This is a list of T cell receptor beta chains from one sample in a study of PD-1 blockade in classical Hodgkin lymphoma. Repertoires were generated with immunoSEQ multiplex PCR, while TCRdb's copy carries only in-frame clones and drops some. The repertoire holds about 19,000 clones, with roughly 83% as singletons. This specimen was peripheral blood mononuclear cells (PBMCs), taken at baseline. These receptors were collected from a human donor with classical Hodgkin lymphoma. CDR3s leave out the opening cysteine and the closing phenylalanine or tryptophan.

CDR3: ASSIRGSNYGYT
V: TRBV19
length: 12
J: TRBJ1-2

CDR3: ASSPTGVGELF
V: TRBV4-3
length: 11
J: TRBJ2-2

CDR3: ASRPRTGAGELF
V: TRBV5-6
length: 12
J: TRBJ2-2

CDR3: ASRGQGSAEKLF
V: TRBV19
length: 12
J: TRBJ1-4

CDR3: ASSQDRGAQPQH
V: TRBV4-3
length: 12
J: TRBJ1-5

CDR3: ASSERGNTEAF
V: TRBV27
length: 11
J: TRBJ1-1

CDR3: ASSLARGPGDYGYT
V: TRBV5-1
length: 14
J: TRBJ1-2

CDR3: ASSALTGTGGGRIAEQY
V: TRBV7-8
length: 17
J: TRBJ2-7

CDR3: ASSSDWNQPQH
V: TRBV5-5
length: 11
J: TRBJ1-5

CDR3: ASSKVGQSYEQY
V: TRBV21-1
length: 12
J: TRBJ2-7

CDR3: ASSSYGGASYNEQF
V: TRBV7-3
length: 14
J: TRBJ2-1

CDR3: ASSIAAAGTSEAF
V: TRBV19
length: 13
J: TRBJ1-1

CDR3: ASSFGGSNQPQH
V: TRBV28
length: 12
J: TRBJ1-5

CDR3: ASTDPGSGYT
V: TRBV6-5
length: 10
J: TRBJ1-2

CDR3: ASSVSSGRLFTDTQY
V: TRBV7-8
length: 15
J: TRBJ2-3

CDR3: ASSVYRGSNGETQY
V: TRBV5-4
length: 14
J: TRBJ2-5

CDR3: ASSQGLSSYNEQF
V: TRBV14
length: 13
J: TRBJ2-1

CDR3: ASSGGGFDGSSYEQY
V: TRBV28
length: 15
J: TRBJ2-7

CDR3: ASSDRGDLGETQY
V: TRBV7-2
length: 13
J: TRBJ2-5

CDR3: ASSLTSGGSNEQF
V: TRBV27
length: 13
J: TRBJ2-1

CDR3: ASRRVWEQF
V: TRBV28
length: 9
J: TRBJ2-1

CDR3: ASSVGPGSQPQH
V: TRBV9
length: 12
J: TRBJ1-5

CDR3: ASSENVLQEEQF
V: TRBV6-1
length: 12
J: TRBJ2-1

CDR3: ASSSSNTEAF
V: TRBV28
length: 10
J: TRBJ1-1

CDR3: ASSLIGGPTEAF
V: TRBV7-3
length: 12
J: TRBJ1-1

CDR3: ASSSPVSYEQY
V: TRBV9
length: 11
J: TRBJ2-7

CDR3: ASSSSGGAGYGYT
V: TRBV28
length: 13
J: TRBJ1-2

CDR3: ASSLTGTEQF
V: TRBV7-3
length: 10
J: TRBJ2-1

CDR3: ARSTPRDRGRWPAPPNSPLH
V: TRBV5-3
length: 20
J: TRBJ1-6

CDR3: ASSQVFRRVINGYT
V: TRBV4-3
length: 14
J: TRBJ1-2

CDR3: ASSHVTVRGGDQPQH
V: TRBV4-1
length: 15
J: TRBJ1-5

CDR3: ASSGSQGVDYGYT
V: TRBV9
length: 13
J: TRBJ1-2

CDR3: ASSQNRDYEQY
V: TRBV14
length: 11
J: TRBJ2-7

CDR3: ASSRRENTEAF
V: TRBV19
length: 11
J: TRBJ1-1

CDR3: ASSYRGDYGYT
V: TRBV19
length: 11
J: TRBJ1-2

CDR3: ASRAETYEQY
V: TRBV2
length: 10
J: TRBJ2-7

CDR3: ASSLAAGTGNYEQY
V: TRBV5-1
length: 14
J: TRBJ2-7

CDR3: ASSLGYGGEQY
V: TRBV13
length: 11
J: TRBJ2-7

CDR3: ASTGGRGLDGYT
V: TRBV10-2
length: 12
J: TRBJ1-2

CDR3: ASSYGLGINYGYT
V: TRBV6-5
length: 13
J: TRBJ1-2

CDR3: ASSQRVQGGANVLT
V: TRBV4-3
length: 14
J: TRBJ2-6

CDR3: ASSPGRSGANVLT
V: TRBV18
length: 13
J: TRBJ2-6